Shown below are 29 T cell receptor beta chains from a single sample sequenced in a study of blood T cells in healthy people across ages. Together with a sample-barcoded 5' primer, a J-beta primer mix was included in a second PCR lasting about 7 to 11 cycles. TCRdb re-called the 5' RACE reads with MiXCR, one entry per CDR3 protein. The sample records 950,000 to 1,200,000 distinct CDR3 sequences, 35% to 40% being singletons. The sample was blood. These receptors all come from a man younger than 30 in good health.

This clonotype has just one count. Germline is not matched at one junction end, which may reflect a read error. The rearrangement links TRBV7-2 to TRBJ2-1, with 9 bases aligning to TRBD1. The germline CDR1 and CDR2 sequences are SGHTA and FQGNSA. CDR3 length: 15 residues. This chain's CDR3 is CASSSQQGAGNGQFF. As DNA, the CDR3 is TGTGCCAGCAGTTCACAACAGGGGGCAGGAAATGGGCAGTTCTTC.

V is TRBV9 and J is TRBJ2-2; D gene uncertain. V lost 0 bases and J 8 bases, leaving 11 bases between the germline ends. The CDR3 totals 14 residues. CDR1 is SGDLS and CDR2 is YYNGEE in the germline V gene. The CDR3 sequence: CASSVGAIVGELFF. Written as DNA, the CDR3 is TGTGCCAGCAGCGTAGGAGCGATTGTGGGGGAGCTGTTTTTT.

The gene calls are TRBV7-9 and TRBJ1-4; 7 bases align to TRBD1. The CDR3 is made up of 17 amino acids. V lost 0 bases to trimming and J lost 7 bases; unmatched junction nucleotides: 11. CDR1 is SEHNR and CDR2 is FQNEAQ in the germline V gene (reference sequence). CDR3 nucleotides: TGTGCCAGCAGCTTAGCGAGACAGGGCTCGTTCGGTGAAAAACTGTTTTTT. Amino acid sequence: CASSLARQGSFGEKLFF.

The chain couples TRBV28 to TRBJ1-1, with 9 bases lining up with TRBD1. V lost 5 bases and J lost 3; bases outside the gene matches: 4. The CDR3 is 14 residues long. CDR1 is MDHEN and CDR2 is SYDVKM in the germline V gene. This chain's CDR3 is CASSAGTGHTEAFF. In nucleotides, the CDR3 is TGTGCCAGCAGTGCCGGGACAGGGCACACTGAAGCTTTCTTT.

The chain uses TRBV20-1 and TRBJ2-3, with TRBD1 matching over 8 bases. V gave up 8 bases and J gave up 0 bases; unmatched junction bases: 4. This CDR3 comprises 13 residues. Germline CDR1 reads DFQATT; CDR2 reads SNEGSKA (reference sequence). The chain's CDR3 is CSPTGASTDTQYF. DNA of the CDR3: TGCAGTCCGACAGGGGCCAGCACAGATACGCAGTATTTT.

The chain joins TRBV13 to TRBJ1-5; perhaps TRBD1 as D (6 bases). Germline V lookup: CDR1 PRHDT, CDR2 FYEKMQ (reference sequence). CDR3 length equals 17 residues. V was trimmed by 4 bases and J by 0 bases, leaving 16 bases between them. The CDR3 reads CASSSKRRGDSNQPQHF. The CDR3 DNA is TGTGCCAGCAGCTCAAAACGCAGGGGTGATAGCAATCAGCCCCAGCATTTT.

This clonotype appeared a few times. This chain connects TRBV4-3 to TRBJ1-5, with 7 bases lining up with TRBD1. Germline V CDR1 and CDR2: LGHNA, YSLEER. Germline trimming cut 4 bases from V and 5 bases from J; bases unmatched to any gene: 8. The CDR3 totals 15 residues. DNA of the CDR3: TGCGCCAGCAGCCGCACCATTGACAGGGATCAGCCCCAGCATTTT. Translated, it gives CASSRTIDRDQPQHF.

The V gene is TRBV5-1, the J gene TRBJ2-3; D is unclear. Germline CDR1 SGHRS, CDR2 YFSETQ. This CDR3 is 13 amino acids long. V was clipped by 4 bases and J by 4 bases, with 10 bases between them. The CDR3 sequence is CASSLKTSDTQYF. The CDR3 coding sequence is TGCGCCAGCAGCCTAAAAACTTCAGATACGCAGTATTTT.

The J gene is TRBJ1-2, the V gene TRBV7-3, with D possibly matching TRBD1 (6 bases). The V gene's germline CDR1 is SGHTA and CDR2 FQGTGA. The CDR3 spans 17 residues. V was shortened by 8 bases and J by 6 bases, with 28 bases between the two germline ends. The CDR3 here is CASHLGGATPGPNGYTF. The DNA of the CDR3 is TGTGCCAGCCATCTCGGGGGGGCAACCCCGGGACCTAATGGCTACACCTTC.

The chain carries TRBV27 and TRBJ2-3; TRBD1 matches at 7 bases. J gave up 6 bases and V 5 bases, and 8 bases lay outside the gene matches. Germline V gives CDR1 MNHEY, CDR2 SMNVEV (reference sequence). The CDR3 has 14 residues. The chain's CDR3 is CASSAQGVVDTQYF. CDR3 coding DNA: TGTGCCAGCAGTGCCCAGGGGGTGGTTGATACGCAGTATTTT.

This clonotype was observed many times. This chain joins TRBV12-3 or TRBV12-4 and TRBJ2-7; possible D gene TRBD1, 5 bases. CDR3 length: 15 amino acids. V lost 1 base, J lost 2 bases, and 12 bases lay in between. DNA for the CDR3: TGTGCCAGCAGTTTAGAAGGACACGGTCCCTACGAGCAGTACTTC. Amino acids: CASSLEGHGPYEQYF.

The rearrangement joins TRBV7-2 to TRBJ2-3; 9 bases are a match to TRBD1. V shed 10 bases, J shed 3 bases, and the junction held 5 bases outside the gene matches. Germline loops: CDR1 SGHTA, CDR2 FQGNSA. The CDR3 consists of 13 residues. DNA of the CDR3: TGTGCCACCGGGGACAGGGCGACAGATACGCAGTATTTT. As protein: CATGDRATDTQYF. Based on the CDR3 plus reference TRBV7-2 and TRBJ2-3, the full variable domain is GAGVSQSPSNKVTEKGKDVELRCDPISGHTALYWYRQSLGQGLEFLIYFQGNSAPDKSGLPSDRFSAERTGGSVSTLTIQRTQQEDSAVYLCATGDRATDTQYFGPGTRLTVL.

On this clonotype itself: The CDR3 ends on some other residue instead of the conserved phenylalanine or tryptophan, so this is likely a read error. The V gene is TRBV10-3, the J gene TRBJ2-5; tentatively, D is TRBD2 (5 bases). V gave up 8 bases and J gave up 2 bases, with 12 bases separating them. CDR3 length: 13 residues. The germline CDR1 and CDR2 sequences are ENHRY and SYGVKD. CDR3 amino acids: CAIRPGLQETQYL. CDR3 DNA: TGTGCCATCCGACCGGGGTTGCAAGAGACCCAGTACTTG.

The V gene is TRBV20-1, the J gene TRBJ1-5; TRBD1 aligns across 8 bases. This CDR3 has 17 residues. Germline assignment: CDR1 DFQATT and CDR2 SNEGSKA (reference sequence). J was trimmed by 0 bases and V by 3 bases; bases with no gene match: 10. The CDR3 is CSASHPGGGYSNQPQHF. The CDR3, as DNA: TGCAGTGCTAGCCACCCAGGGGGCGGGTATAGCAATCAGCCCCAGCATTTT.

The V and J genes are TRBV29-1 and TRBJ1-4, with D possibly matching TRBD1 (6 bases). The germline CDR1 and CDR2 sequences are SQVTM and ANQGSEA. The ends were cut back, 4 bases at V and 3 bases at J, with 12 bases in the middle. The CDR3 has 14 residues. CDR3 in amino acids: CSVVGGSANEKLFF. The CDR3 DNA sequence: TGCAGCGTTGTGGGGGGCTCGGCTAATGAAAAACTGTTTTTT.

This clonotype appeared a single time. The chain combines TRBV7-2 with TRBJ2-3, with TRBD2 matching over 8 bases. CDR1 is SGHTA and CDR2 is FQGNSA in the germline V gene. This CDR3 is built from 15 residues. J lost 7 bases, V lost 5 bases, and 11 bases had no gene match. The CDR3 is CASSQSGSLEHTQYF. In nucleotides, the CDR3 is TGTGCCAGCAGCCAGAGCGGGAGTCTGGAGCATACGCAGTATTTT.

This clonotype was seen a few times. V is TRBV6-6 and J is TRBJ1-6, with 9 bases aligning to TRBD1. This CDR3 has 14 residues. The germline gives CDR1 MNHNY, CDR2 SVGAGI (reference sequence). The V gene end was trimmed by 6 bases and the J gene end by 9 bases; junction bases not matched to a gene: 6. For the CDR3, the DNA is TGTGCCAGCAGCTATGACAGGGGGGGTTCACCCCTCCACTTT. It translates to CASSYDRGGSPLHF.

This clonotype has only a few counts. The chain joins TRBV3-1 to TRBJ1-2, with D perhaps matching TRBD1 (5 bases). V was clipped by 1 base and J by 8 bases, with 11 bases between them. This CDR3 contains 13 residues. CDR1 is LGHDT, CDR2 YNNKEL, per germline (reference sequence). This chain's CDR3 is CASSQGRVEGYTF. The CDR3, as DNA: TGTGCCAGCAGCCAAGGCAGGGTGGAAGGCTACACCTTC.

In this sample, this clonotype turned up a few times. The V gene is TRBV20-1, the J gene TRBJ2-3; TRBD1 aligns across 8 bases. The J segment lost 6 bases and the V segment lost 2 bases, leaving 10 bases of the junction unmatched. Germline V gives CDR1 DFQATT, CDR2 SNEGSKA (reference sequence). The CDR3 spans 15 residues. CDR3 residues: CSARHMTGAGDTQYF. The CDR3 DNA sequence: TGCAGTGCTAGACACATGACAGGGGCTGGGGATACGCAGTATTTT.

On this clonotype itself: One base away lies a much larger clone, so this may be a sequencing read error. The chain combines TRBV30 with TRBJ2-7; TRBD2 aligns across 12 bases. Looked up from germline, CDR1 is GTSNPN and CDR2 is SVGIG (reference sequence). The V gene end was trimmed by 6 bases and the J gene end by 0 bases; junction bases not matched to a gene: 3. The CDR3 contains 14 residues. The CDR3 sequence is CACQTSGSSYEQYF. Written as DNA, the CDR3 is TGTGCCTGTCAGACTAGCGGGAGCTCCTACGAGCAGTACTTC.

The chain links TRBV4-3 to TRBJ1-5; D perhaps matches TRBD1 (5 bases). There are 15 residues in the CDR3. V lost 0 bases and J 7 bases, leaving 13 bases between the germline ends. Per the germline V gene, CDR1 is LGHNA and CDR2 is YSLEER. The CDR3 DNA is TGCGCCAGCAGCCAAGATGTAGGGAGGGGCCAGCCCCAGCATTTT. It translates to CASSQDVGRGQPQHF.

This clonotype was recorded a few times. The genes are TRBV15 and TRBJ2-5; D perhaps matches TRBD2 (5 bases). The V end was cut by 8 bases, the J end by 0 bases, with 10 bases between. CDR3 length: 13 amino acids. Germline V lookup: CDR1 LNHNV, CDR2 YYDKDF (reference sequence). For the CDR3, the DNA is TGTGCCACCGATACGGGGTACCAAGAGACCCAGTACTTC. Translation gives CATDTGYQETQYF.

This sequence joins TRBV7-3 and TRBJ1-2; D call uncertain. Germline V lookup: CDR1 SGHTA, CDR2 FQGTGA. The V and J ends lost 5 bases and 7 bases respectively, with 17 bases between them. CDR3 size: 14 residues. The CDR3 is CASSVKGVERGYTF. The CDR3 DNA is TGTGCCAGCAGCGTAAAAGGTGTGGAACGTGGCTACACCTTC.

The chain joins TRBV29-1 to TRBJ1-2; D perhaps matches TRBD1 (6 bases). CDR1 and CDR2 (germline): SQVTM, ANQGSEA. Trimming removed 5 bases from V and 6 bases from J, with 10 bases in between. This CDR3 spans 11 amino acids. Here the CDR3 reads CSVQGHDGYTF. CDR3 in DNA: TGCAGCGTTCAGGGACACGATGGCTACACCTTC. The full variable domain, in which reference TRBV29-1 and TRBJ1-2 provide the parts outside the CDR3, is SAVISQKPSRDICQRGTSLTIQCQVDSQVTMMFWYRQQPGQSLTLIATANQGSEATYESGFVIDKFPISRPNLTFSTLTVSNMSPEDSSIYLCSVQGHDGYTFGSGTRLTVV.

The genes are TRBV20-1 and TRBJ1-5; tentatively, D is TRBD1 (5 bases). Germline lookup yields CDR1 DFQATT and CDR2 SNEGSKA (reference sequence). Trimming cost V 1 base and J 7 bases, with 14 bases left between them. The CDR3 runs 14 residues. CDR3 sequence (DNA): TGCAGTGCTAGAGTAAGGGGCTGGGACCAGCCCCAGCATTTT. It codes for CSARVRGWDQPQHF.

This clonotype appeared a few times. The chain links TRBV5-1 to TRBJ2-5; D remains unclear. Trimming took off 5 bases at V and 0 bases at J, with 11 bases between the two ends. The CDR3 totals 14 residues. Germline lookup yields CDR1 SGHRS and CDR2 YFSETQ. This CDR3 reads CASRDGNYQETQYF. DNA of the CDR3: TGCGCCAGCAGGGATGGAAATTACCAAGAGACCCAGTACTTC.

This chain joins TRBV6-6 and TRBJ1-4; weak D call: TRBD1 (5 bases). Per the germline V gene, CDR1 is MNHNY and CDR2 is SVGAGI (reference sequence). The CDR3 covers 13 residues. In DNA form, the CDR3 reads TGTGCGAGCCGGGACCCCTCGGTTGAAAAACTGTTTTTT. This gives the protein CASRDPSVEKLFF.

The CDR3 spells CASSPPLNGNEQFF. As DNA, the CDR3 is TGTGCCAGCAGCCCGCCCCTCAATGGTAATGAGCAGTTCTTC. The J gene is TRBJ2-1, the V gene TRBV9; no clear D gene. V shed 4 bases and J shed 7 bases, with 15 bases lying between them. The germline V gene has CDR1 SGDLS and CDR2 YYNGEE. The CDR3 has 14 amino acids. Complete variable domain (other parts from reference TRBV9 and TRBJ2-1): DSGVTQTPKHLITATGQRVTLRCSPRSGDLSVYWYQQSLDQGLQFLIQYYNGEERAKGNILERFSAQQFPDLHSELNLSSLELGDSALYFCASSPPLNGNEQFFGPGTRLTVL.

The chain joins TRBV12-3 or TRBV12-4 to TRBJ1-6; D remains unclear. Trimming cost V 7 bases and J 7 bases, with 14 bases left between them. The CDR3 covers 14 residues. The CDR3 loop is CASTLIRSNSPLHF. CDR3 DNA sequence: TGTGCCAGCACCCTGATCAGGTCGAATTCACCCCTCCACTTT.